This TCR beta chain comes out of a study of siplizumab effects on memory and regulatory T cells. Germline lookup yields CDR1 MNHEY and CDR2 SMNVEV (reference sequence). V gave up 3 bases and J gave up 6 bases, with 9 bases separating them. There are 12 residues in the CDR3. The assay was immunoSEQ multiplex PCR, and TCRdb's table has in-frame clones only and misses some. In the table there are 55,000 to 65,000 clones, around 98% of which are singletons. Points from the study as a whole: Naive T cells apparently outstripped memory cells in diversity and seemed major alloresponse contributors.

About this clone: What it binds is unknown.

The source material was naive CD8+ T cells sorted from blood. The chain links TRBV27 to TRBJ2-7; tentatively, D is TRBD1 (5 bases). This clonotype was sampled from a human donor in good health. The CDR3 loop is CASSLEGVEQYF. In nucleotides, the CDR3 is TGTGCCAGCAGTTTGGAAGGGGTCGAGCAGTACTTC.